This T cell receptor (beta chain) comes out of a study of T cells in Graves' hyperthyroidism and ophthalmopathy. This clonotype was recorded a few times. No antigen is known for it. Amplification of TCR beta CDR3 regions used RNA as the template. The primer set for the first-round RT-PCR of the TCR CDR3 was HTBI. TCRdb fed the multiplex PCR reads into MiXCR, producing one record per CDR3 protein. The sample lists about 380,000 distinct CDR3 sequences; about 18% were seen once. Whole-study findings and limits: Model predictions of ophthalmopathy came a median about six months before onset. Most thyroid-expanded clonotypes above 0.001 were also found in blood.

Duration under 3 months, a NOSPECS grade of at least 4, and a Clinical Activity Score of at least 3 characterized the ophthalmopathy patients. Those patients with uncontrolled infection, other autoimmune disease, pregnancy or lactation were excluded. The CDR3 spans 14 residues. CDR1 is LGHDT, CDR2 YNNKEL, per germline (reference sequence). The V end was cut by 3 bases, the J end by 7 bases, with 12 bases between. The chain links TRBV3-1 to TRBJ2-2, with a tentative D call TRBD2 (6 bases). The source material was blood. The source of this sequence is a man between 18 and 29 years old with Graves' ophthalmopathy. Here the CDR3 reads CASSQEGYGGELFF. CDR3 nucleotide sequence: TGTGCCAGCAGCCAGGAGGGGTATGGCGGGGAGCTGTTTTTT.